Shown below are 29 T cell receptor beta chains from a single sample sequenced in a study of T cells expressing NK-cell markers. After re-calling the 5' RACE reads, TCRdb lists one entry per CDR3 protein, DNA absent. This sample's clone table lists a few hundred thousand distinct CDR3 sequences. The sample consisted of blood T cells: a sorted CD56 or NKG2C T cell subset, CD4+ or CD8+ T cells, or bulk PBMC T cells (not recorded which). The receptors shown here come from a man younger than 35 in good health.

J is TRBJ2-7 and V is TRBV5-6. Germline V gene lookup returns CDR1 SGHDT and CDR2 YYEEEE. CDR3 length: 13 residues. CDR3 region: CASSLWKGIQQYF.

The rearrangement uses TRBV29-1 and TRBJ2-1; TCRdb outputs TRBD2, but without DNA this stays unchecked. CDR3 length: 15 residues. The V gene's germline CDR1 is SQVTM and CDR2 ANQGSEA. The CDR3 reads CSVTGTSGRSNEQFF.

This sequence joins TRBV4-1 and TRBJ1-3. CDR1 MGHRA and CDR2 YSYEKL come from the germline V gene. This CDR3 is 12 amino acids long. The CDR3 protein is CASSTTGNTIYF.

The chain recombines TRBV20-1 with TRBJ2-7; TCRdb calls TRBD1, which cannot be checked without DNA. The V gene's germline CDR1 is DFQATT and CDR2 SNEGSKA (reference sequence). The CDR3 loop spans 12 amino acids. The CDR3 is CSAQKGSYEQYF.

CDR3 sequence: CASSFGRDRGWGAYEQYF. The chain employs TRBV11-2 and TRBJ2-7; TCRdb reports TRBD1, a call that lacks DNA to check it against. Per germline, CDR1 SGHAT and CDR2 FQNNGV. This CDR3 is 18 amino acids long.

The gene calls are TRBV20-1 and TRBJ2-1; with no DNA, the TCRdb D assignment of TRBD2 cannot be verified. CDR3 length equals 15 residues. From germline, CDR1 is DFQATT and CDR2 SNEGSKA (reference sequence). The CDR3 sequence is CSARVGRALPNEQFF.

The chain joins TRBV7-2 to TRBJ1-2; TCRdb reports TRBD1, a call that lacks DNA to check it against. This CDR3 comprises 14 residues. Germline V gene lookup returns CDR1 SGHTA and CDR2 FQGNSA. The CDR3 here is CASSPSAGDYGYTF.

This sequence joins TRBV7-2 and TRBJ2-5; TCRdb gives TRBD1 as the D gene, but with no DNA this cannot be confirmed. The CDR3 consists of 13 residues. Germline V gene data show CDR1 as SGHTA and CDR2 as FQGNSA. The CDR3 loop reads CASSFTGGPNQYF.

The rearrangement uses TRBV11-3 and TRBJ2-1; the TCRdb D gene call, TRBD1, has no DNA to confirm it. Germline assignment: CDR1 SGHNT and CDR2 YENEEA. The CDR3 has 14 amino acids. CDR3 region: CASSPATGGSEQFF.

V is TRBV19 and J is TRBJ2-5; absent DNA, TCRdb's TRBD2 call cannot be checked. CDR1 is LNHDA and CDR2 is SQIVND in the germline V gene (reference sequence). The CDR3 consists of 13 residues. The CDR3 sequence is CASMRGVGETQYF.

The chain uses TRBV12-3 or TRBV12-4 and TRBJ1-1; TCRdb indicates TRBD1, and absent DNA this call remains unverified. The CDR3 runs to 13 residues. CDR3 loop: CATSWTGNTEAFF.

This chain joins TRBV27 and TRBJ2-1; TCRdb picks TRBD1, but there is no DNA to check that call. CDR1 and CDR2 from the germline V gene are MNHEY and SMNVEV (reference sequence). This CDR3 comprises 16 residues. This CDR3 is CASISLGAGEKHEQFF.

This chain uses TRBV11-2 with TRBJ2-1; TCRdb names TRBD1, which stays unverified in the absence of DNA. This CDR3 region has 18 residues. The germline gives CDR1 SGHAT, CDR2 FQNNGV. The CDR3 sequence is CAQGGGESFRGSYNEQFF.

The chain uses TRBV20-1 and TRBJ2-7; lacking DNA, the TRBD2 call made by TCRdb goes unchecked. CDR1 is DFQATT and CDR2 is SNEGSKA in the germline V gene (reference sequence). The CDR3 has 16 amino acids. The CDR3: CSARGASGRPSYEQYF.

This chain connects TRBV29-1 to TRBJ1-2; TCRdb names TRBD1, which stays unverified in the absence of DNA. The germline gives CDR1 SQVTM, CDR2 ANQGSEA. The CDR3 is 15 amino acids. CDR3 in amino acids: CSVVAGALANYGYTF.

This sequence joins TRBV30 and TRBJ2-1; TCRdb designates TRBD2, a call that cannot be tested without DNA. CDR1 is GTSNPN, CDR2 SVGIG, per germline (reference sequence). This CDR3 spans 16 amino acids. The CDR3 is CAWSVRREGRGNEQFF.

The gene calls are TRBV27 and TRBJ1-5. The CDR3 is made up of 13 amino acids. From germline, CDR1 is MNHEY and CDR2 SMNVEV (reference sequence). The CDR3 spells CASSQSGDQPQHF.

The chain employs TRBV6-2 or TRBV6-3 and TRBJ2-7; there is no DNA to check the TCRdb D call of TRBD2. The CDR3 has 14 residues. Germline lookup yields CDR1 MNHEY and CDR2 SVGEGT. CDR3 amino acids: CASSATSGAYEQYF.

This chain uses TRBV12-3 or TRBV12-4 with TRBJ2-1; the TRBD1 assignment by TCRdb is unverifiable without DNA. This CDR3 is built from 14 residues. The CDR3 here is CASSGPGTYNEQFF.

The J gene is TRBJ1-1, the V gene TRBV5-4; TCRdb gives TRBD1 as the D gene, but with no DNA this cannot be confirmed. Germline assignment: CDR1 SGHNT and CDR2 YYREEE (reference sequence). This CDR3 has 14 amino acids. The CDR3 loop is CASRRDRGDTEAFF.

The J gene is TRBJ2-3, the V gene TRBV15; as DNA is missing, the TRBD1 call by TCRdb cannot be tested. Germline CDR1 LNHNV, CDR2 YYDKDF (reference sequence). There are 16 residues in the CDR3. CDR3 loop: CATSRDQAVGADTQYF.

The chain links TRBV5-1 to TRBJ2-1; TCRdb designates TRBD2, a call that cannot be tested without DNA. The CDR3 loop spans 13 amino acids. Germline V gives CDR1 SGHRS, CDR2 YFSETQ. The CDR3 spells CASRETLNNEQFF.

The chain carries TRBV4-1 and TRBJ1-1. This CDR3 contains 12 residues. Germline CDR1 reads MGHRA; CDR2 reads YSYEKL. The CDR3 region is CASSQDVGGAFF.

This chain connects TRBV18 to TRBJ1-1; TCRdb reports TRBD1, a call that lacks DNA to check it against. Germline CDR1 is KGHSH and CDR2 is LQKENI. The CDR3 contains 15 residues. CDR3 sequence: CASSPPTGGGTEAFF.

The chain recombines TRBV7-2 with TRBJ2-7; TCRdb's assignment of TRBD1 cannot be checked, as there is no DNA. Germline CDR1 and CDR2: SGHTA and FQGNSA. This CDR3 is built from 14 residues. The chain's CDR3 is CASKPGQGPYEQYF.

The rearrangement uses TRBV6-2 or TRBV6-3 and TRBJ1-1; TCRdb gives TRBD1 as the D gene, but with no DNA this cannot be confirmed. CDR3 length equals 15 residues. CDR1 is MNHEY and CDR2 is SVGEGT in the germline V gene. CDR3 region: CASSYLGGTGTEAFF.

This sequence joins TRBV7-9 and TRBJ2-2. Germline V gene data show CDR1 as SEHNR and CDR2 as FQNEAQ (reference sequence). The CDR3 is 16 amino acids. CDR3 residues: CASSLLLGSGTGELFF.

J is TRBJ1-1 and V is TRBV12-3 or TRBV12-4; lacking DNA, the TRBD1 call made by TCRdb goes unchecked. CDR3 length: 15 amino acids. The CDR3 is CASSPPPGWHTEAFF.

The genes are TRBV7-9 and TRBJ1-1. This CDR3 is built from 12 residues. Germline lookup yields CDR1 SEHNR and CDR2 FQNEAQ (reference sequence). CDR3 sequence: CASSLGGNEAFF.